Listed below are T cell receptor beta chains from one sample, sequenced in a study of blood T cell repertoires in COVID-19. TCRdb's table, derived via immunoSEQ multiplex PCR, lists solely in-frame clones and lacks some. The sample lists 180,000 or so clones, 80% occurring once. The specimen was PBMCs or T cells enriched from blood (not recorded which). The receptors stem from a man aged 55 to 70 who had been exposed to COVID-19. Each CDR3 is given with its conserved first and last residue. Fields, in order: V gene, J gene, D gene, clone size, CDR3 protein, CDR3 DNA. D genes are given only for firm matches. Size values are once, few and many counts, or a class for expanded clones, and some rows have none.

>TRBV9|TRBJ1-3|-|few
CASSVAAQGNTIYF
TGTGCCAGCAGCGTAGCGGCACAGGGAAACACCATATATTTT
>TRBV27|TRBJ1-2|-|-
CASSATSLNYGYTF
TGTGCCAGCAGTGCGACAAGCCTAAACTATGGCTACACCTTC
>TRBV7-6|TRBJ1-3|-|-
CASSLYTGYAGNTIYF
TGTGCCAGCAGCTTATACACAGGGTACGCTGGAAACACCATATATTTT
>TRBV30|TRBJ1-3|-|-
CAWIRVSGNTIYF
TGTGCCTGGATCAGGGTCTCTGGAAACACCATATATTTT
>TRBV9|TRBJ2-1|-|-
CASSAQIGVGGSRTYNEQFF
TGTGCCAGCAGCGCACAGATCGGTGTGGGTGGTTCCAGGACTTACAATGAGCAGTTCTTC
>TRBV7-9|TRBJ1-3|-|-
CASSESSGNTIYF
TGTGCCAGCAGCGAGAGCTCTGGAAACACCATATATTTT
>TRBV7-2|TRBJ2-3|-|-
CASSLGRGSYPSTDTQYF
TGTGCCAGCAGCTTAGGGCGGGGCAGTTACCCTAGCACAGATACGCAGTATTTT
>TRBV29-1|TRBJ1-1|TRBD1|-
CSVGQGDTEAFF
TGCAGCGTTGGACAGGGAGACACTGAAGCTTTCTTT
>TRBV15|TRBJ1-1|-|-
CATSSRGSATEAFF
TGTGCCACCAGCAGCAGGGGAAGTGCCACTGAAGCTTTCTTT
>TRBV28|TRBJ1-4|TRBD1|once
CASSFQQGAATNEKLFF
TGTGCCAGCAGTTTTCAACAGGGGGCTGCAACTAATGAAAAACTGTTTTTT
>TRBV2|TRBJ2-2|-|once
CASSAITGSTGELFF
TGTGCCAGCAGTGCAATTACAGGGAGTACCGGGGAGCTGTTTTTT
>TRBV7-9|TRBJ2-5|TRBD2|-
CASSSSGARETQYF
TGTGCCAGCAGCTCTAGCGGGGCCAGGGAGACCCAGTACTTC
>TRBV2|TRBJ2-2|TRBD2|-
CASSERSSGDTGELFF
TGTGCCAGCAGTGAACGGTCTAGCGGAGACACCGGGGAGCTGTTTTTT
>TRBV7-8|TRBJ2-4|TRBD2|-
CASSPRGGGIQYF
TGTGCCAGCAGCCCCAGAGGCGGGGGGATTCAGTACTTC
>TRBV7-8|TRBJ2-3|TRBD2|-
CASSPLAGVTDTQYF
TGTGCCAGCAGCCCTCTAGCGGGAGTTACAGATACGCAGTATTTT
>TRBV12-5|TRBJ2-4|-|-
CASGLLPGNIQYF
TGTGCTAGTGGTTTGCTCCCCGGGAACATTCAGTACTTC
>TRBV19|TRBJ1-2|-|-
CASSIAPRWGYTF
TGTGCCAGTAGTATAGCCCCTAGGTGGGGCTACACCTTC
>TRBV6-1|TRBJ2-3|TRBD2|-
CASSEFLAGGSADTQYF
TGTGCCAGCAGTGAATTCCTAGCGGGGGGATCTGCAGATACGCAGTATTTT
>TRBV5-6|TRBJ2-2|-|-
CASSLTKLAAGELFF
TGTGCCAGCAGCTTGACTAAGCTAGCTGCCGGGGAGCTGTTTTTT
>TRBV27|TRBJ2-1|-|-
CASSSQGSSYNEQFF
TGTGCCAGCAGTTCCCAGGGGTCTTCCTACAATGAGCAGTTCTTC
>TRBV10-3|TRBJ2-7|TRBD2|-
CAISGAGGPFYEQYF
TGTGCCATCAGTGGCGCGGGAGGCCCTTTCTACGAGCAGTACTTC
>TRBV11-2|TRBJ1-1|TRBD1|-
CASSLAGGTEAFF
TGTGCCAGCAGCTTAGCAGGGGGCACTGAAGCTTTCTTT
>TRBV19|TRBJ2-7|TRBD2|-
CASSSGGTYEQYF
TGTGCCAGTAGTAGCGGGGGGACGTACGAGCAGTACTTC
>TRBV28|TRBJ2-3|-|-
CASSLIVPDTQYF
TGTGCCAGCAGTTTAATAGTGCCAGATACGCAGTATTTT
>TRBV10-3|TRBJ1-5|-|-
CAISGATSNQPQHF
TGTGCCATCAGTGGCGCAACCTCCAATCAGCCCCAGCATTTT
>TRBV10-3|TRBJ1-4|-|-
CAISEEGEKLFF
TGTGCCATCAGTGAGGAGGGTGAAAAACTGTTTTTT
>TRBV19|TRBJ2-6|-|few
CASSMGQASGANVLTF
TGTGCCAGTAGTATGGGCCAGGCCTCTGGGGCCAACGTCCTGACTTTC
>TRBV19|TRBJ1-1|-|-
CASKPPRVNTEAFF
TGTGCCAGTAAGCCCCCCAGGGTCAACACTGAAGCTTTCTTT
>TRBV6-5|TRBJ1-3|TRBD1|-
CASSWETGSGNTIYF
TGTGCCAGCAGTTGGGAGACAGGGAGTGGAAACACCATATATTTT
>TRBV9|TRBJ2-3|TRBD2|-
CASSVGTSGSGADTQYF
TGTGCCAGCAGCGTAGGGACTAGCGGGAGTGGGGCAGATACGCAGTATTTT
>TRBV6-5|TRBJ2-1|TRBD2|-
CASLGLASNEQFF
TGTGCCAGTCTTGGACTAGCGAGTAATGAGCAGTTCTTC
>TRBV27|TRBJ2-1|TRBD2|-
CASSPGGTSGSTYNEQFF
TGTGCCAGCAGTCCCGGAGGGACTAGCGGGAGCACCTACAATGAGCAGTTCTTC
>TRBV6-5|TRBJ2-1|TRBD1|once
CASRRTGAGNEQFF
TGTGCCAGCAGAAGGACAGGGGCGGGGAATGAGCAGTTCTTC
>TRBV29-1|TRBJ2-1|-|few
CSVNEAGLQLQFF
TGCAGCGTAAACGAGGCGGGACTCCAATTACAGTTCTTC
>TRBV5-1|TRBJ1-1|-|-
CASSPRENTEAFF
TGCGCCAGCAGCCCCAGGGAGAACACTGAAGCTTTCTTT
>TRBV19|TRBJ2-2|-|-
CASTGAGDNTGELFF
TGTGCCAGTACGGGGGCGGGAGATAACACCGGGGAGCTGTTTTTT
>TRBV2|TRBJ1-5|-|once
CASSDRGTSNQPQHF
TGTGCCAGCAGTGACAGGGGAACTAGCAATCAGCCCCAGCATTTT
>TRBV6-5|TRBJ2-7|-|-
CASRGRGSYEQYF
TGTGCCAGCAGGGGCCGGGGTTCCTACGAGCAGTACTTC
>TRBV14|TRBJ2-3|TRBD1|-
CASSQGDRYTDTQYF
TGTGCCAGCAGCCAGGGGGACAGATACACAGATACGCAGTATTTT
>TRBV30|TRBJ1-2|-|-
CAWSVAGEYGYTF
TGTGCCTGGAGTGTAGCAGGGGAGTATGGCTACACCTTC
>TRBV7-8|TRBJ2-1|-|once
CASSFTQGHNEQFF
TGTGCCAGCAGCTTCACACAGGGTCACAATGAGCAGTTCTTC
>TRBV2|TRBJ2-3|-|-
CASSFTAVYTDTQYF
TGTGCCAGCAGTTTTACAGCGGTGTACACAGATACGCAGTATTTT
>TRBV7-3|TRBJ1-1|-|-
CASSIDSNTEAFF
TGTGCCAGCAGCATAGACTCGAACACTGAAGCTTTCTTT
>TRBV5-4|TRBJ2-3|TRBD2|-
CASSLGPRLAGGPVF
TGTGCCAGCAGCTTGGGCCCCAGGTTAGCGGGAGGGCCGGTATTT
>TRBV7-3|TRBJ1-6|TRBD1|-
CASSFNRGSPLHF
TGTGCCAGCAGCTTCAACAGGGGGTCACCCCTCCACTTT
>TRBV12-3/TRBV12-4|TRBJ1-4|TRBD1|-
CATRDSWGEKLFF
TGTGCCACACGGGACAGCTGGGGTGAAAAACTGTTTTTT
>TRBV19|TRBJ1-2|TRBD1|-
CASSIGDSYGYTF
TGTGCCAGTAGTATAGGGGACAGCTATGGCTACACCTTC
>TRBV3-1/TRBV3-2|TRBJ2-1|TRBD1|-
CASSQGDRANEQFF
TGTGCCAGCAGCCAAGGGGACAGGGCAAATGAGCAGTTCTTC
>TRBV24-1|TRBJ2-1|TRBD2|-
CATPNPGRVTYNEQFF
TGTGCCACCCCCAATCCCGGGAGGGTAACCTACAATGAGCAGTTCTTC
>TRBV4-3|TRBJ2-3|-|-
CASSHAGGRTQYF
TGCGCCAGCAGCCACGCGGGCGGCCGTACGCAGTATTTT
>TRBV7-6|TRBJ1-1|-|-
CASSKTGNTEAFF
TGTGCCAGCAGTAAAACAGGGAACACTGAAGCTTTCTTT
>TRBV24-1|TRBJ2-1|-|few
CATRSHSYNEQFF
TGTGCCACCAGGAGTCACTCCTACAATGAGCAGTTCTTC
>TRBV7-2|TRBJ2-3|TRBD2|-
CASSITPLAGSTDTQYF
TGTGCCAGCAGCATAACACCACTAGCGGGAAGCACAGATACGCAGTATTTT
>TRBV5-1|TRBJ1-2|-|-
CASSRGQFRNNYGYTF
TGCGCCAGCAGCCGTGGACAGTTCCGCAACAACTATGGCTACACCTTC
>TRBV30|TRBJ2-7|TRBD2|-
CAWSESGSFEQYF
TGTGCCTGGAGTGAGAGCGGGAGCTTCGAGCAGTACTTC